Listed here are 21 T cell receptor beta chains from one sample, sequenced in a study of blood T cell repertoires in COVID-19. Measured with immunoSEQ multiplex PCR; TCRdb has only the in-frame clones, and not every one. The table shows 50,000 to 55,000 clones, with approximately 89% occurring only once. Material for sequencing was peripheral blood. These receptors were taken from a man in his sixties with active COVID-19.

The chain is built from TRBV28 and TRBJ1-6; 8 nucleotides align to TRBD1. The V gene's germline CDR1 is MDHEN and CDR2 SYDVKM. V shed 5 bases, J shed 9 bases, and the junction held 9 bases outside the gene matches. CDR3 length: 15 amino acids. In DNA, the CDR3 is TGTGCCAGCAGTCCTGGACAGGGCCCCAGTTCACCCCTCCACTTT. Encoded protein: CASSPGQGPSSPLHF.

J is TRBJ2-3 and V is TRBV7-2; D is undetermined. The germline gives CDR1 SGHTA, CDR2 FQGNSA. V lost 0 bases to trimming and J lost 0 bases, with 7 bases between them. CDR3 length equals 15 residues. DNA for the CDR3: TGTGCCAGCAGCTTAGCAGAGACTAGCACAGATACGCAGTATTTT. Translation: CASSLAETSTDTQYF.

The chain combines TRBV20-1 with TRBJ2-7; D ambiguous. The CDR3 consists of 11 residues. Germline values: CDR1 DFQATT, CDR2 SNEGSKA (reference sequence). V gave up 8 bases and J gave up 3 bases, with 11 bases separating them. The CDR3, as DNA: TGCAGTCCCCGCCAGGACTACGAGCAGTACTTC. It is translated as CSPRQDYEQYF.

This chain joins TRBV7-2 and TRBJ2-7; 9 positions agree with TRBD2. V dropped 4 bases and J dropped 7; count of bases not matched to a gene: 17. Germline-derived CDR1 and CDR2 are SGHTA and FQGNSA. The CDR3 covers 17 residues. The CDR3, as DNA: TGTGCCAGCAGCTCTCTTCCGGGCGGGAGGGGGAGAGGTGAGCAGTACTTC. The encoded protein is CASSSLPGGRGRGEQYF.

This chain uses TRBV29-1 with TRBJ2-5, with a weak D call TRBD1 (7 bases). Germline V gene lookup returns CDR1 SQVTM and CDR2 ANQGSEA. This CDR3 spans 12 amino acids. V lost 7 bases to trimming and J lost 3 bases, with 12 bases between them. The CDR3 reads CSAQGEEETQYF. The CDR3 coding sequence is TGCAGCGCCCAGGGGGAGGAAGAGACCCAGTACTTC.

J is TRBJ2-7 and V is TRBV29-1; the match to TRBD2 covers 11 bases. CDR1 is SQVTM, CDR2 ANQGSEA, per germline. V lost 4 bases and J lost 2; bases outside the gene matches: 4. The CDR3 totals 14 residues. In DNA form, the CDR3 reads TGCAGCGTTGTGACTAGCGGGACTACCTACGAGCAGTACTTC. It translates to CSVVTSGTTYEQYF.

The J gene is TRBJ1-1, the V gene TRBV10-3, with 7 bases lining up with TRBD1. This CDR3 is built from 14 residues. V shed 3 bases and J 12 bases; nucleotides not matched to a gene: 13. CDR1 ENHRY and CDR2 SYGVKD come from the germline V gene. CDR3 nucleotides: TGTGCCATCAGTGACCAGGGGGAGTGGTTGTTGTCTTTCTTT. Amino acids: CAISDQGEWLLSFF.

The chain combines TRBV28 with TRBJ2-1, with a possible D match to TRBD2 (6 bases). CDR1 MDHEN and CDR2 SYDVKM come from the germline V gene. Between the trimmed V and J ends, which lost 1 base and 8 bases, there was a span of 12 bases. The CDR3 runs 14 residues. CDR3 region: CASSLSGGPDEQFF. In nucleotides, the CDR3 is TGTGCCAGCAGTTTATCAGGAGGGCCCGATGAGCAGTTCTTC. Combining the CDR3 with reference TRBV28 and TRBJ2-1 gives the whole variable domain DVKVTQSSRYLVKRTGEKVFLECVQDMDHENMFWYRQDPGLGLRLIYFSYDVKMKEKGDIPEGYSVSREKKERFSLILESASTNQTSMYLCASSLSGGPDEQFFGPGTRLTVL.

V gene TRBV25-1 combines with J gene TRBJ1-1; D is ambiguous. Trimming removed 2 bases at V and 5 bases at J, with 12 bases between. The CDR3 covers 14 residues. Germline V gene sequence: CDR1 MGHDK, CDR2 SYGVNS. The CDR3 loop is CASSETRFRTEAFF. The CDR3, as DNA: TGTGCCAGCAGTGAAACCCGGTTTCGTACTGAAGCTTTCTTT.

The rearrangement uses TRBV7-3 and TRBJ2-5; 8 bases match TRBD1. Germline loops: CDR1 SGHTA, CDR2 FQGTGA. Trimming cost V 4 bases and J 12 bases; bases outside gene matches: 7. CDR3 length: 12 amino acids. CDR3 amino acids: CASSSRTGPKYF. Written as DNA, the CDR3 is TGTGCCAGCAGCTCTAGGACAGGGCCGAAGTACTTC.

The rearrangement links TRBV4-2 to TRBJ1-2; tentative D call: TRBD1 (5 bases). Germline assignment: CDR1 LGHNA and CDR2 YNFKEQ. The CDR3 totals 14 residues. Trimming removed 3 bases at V and 8 bases at J, with 16 bases between. This chain's CDR3 is CASSHPGRGVGYTF. CDR3 nucleotide sequence: TGTGCCAGCAGCCACCCTGGGAGGGGTGTGGGCTACACCTTC.

The V call is TRBV5-8, the J call TRBJ1-2, with 8 bases matching TRBD1. The V segment lost 1 base and the J segment 6 bases; nucleotides outside the gene matches: 11. The CDR3 is made up of 16 amino acids. Germline CDR1 SGHTS, CDR2 YDEGEE. The DNA of the CDR3 is TGTGCCAGCAGCTTGCCTTTCGGACGGACAGGGAATGGCTACACCTTC. This codes for CASSLPFGRTGNGYTF.

The rearrangement links TRBV14 to TRBJ2-2, with D perhaps TRBD1 (6 bases). The ends were cut back, 5 bases at V and 2 bases at J, with 15 bases in the middle. Germline V gene sequence: CDR1 SGHDN, CDR2 FVKESK. The CDR3 is 16 residues long. CDR3 loop: CASSLFRGANTGELFF. CDR3 DNA: TGTGCCAGCAGCTTATTCAGGGGCGCAAACACCGGGGAGCTGTTTTTT.

The chain carries TRBV3-1 (or the pseudogene TRBV3-2) and TRBJ2-6; the D gene is possibly TRBD2 (6 bases). CDR1 and CDR2 (germline): LGHDT, YNNKEL (reference sequence). The V and J ends lost 6 bases and 0 bases respectively, with 21 bases between them. CDR3 length: 19 residues. The CDR3 DNA is TGTGCCAGCAGGCGGGGACCCAACAAAGTGATCTCTGGGGCCAACGTCCTGACTTTC. The encoded protein is CASRRGPNKVISGANVLTF.

This chain connects TRBV19 to TRBJ2-1, with TRBD2 identical over 10 bases. This CDR3 comprises 15 residues. Looked up from germline, CDR1 is LNHDA and CDR2 is SQIVND (reference sequence). With V trimmed by 3 bases and J by 6 bases, 5 bases remained unmatched. The chain's CDR3 is CASSIGLAEVNEQFF. CDR3 sequence (DNA): TGTGCCAGTAGTATCGGACTAGCGGAGGTCAATGAGCAGTTCTTC.

The rearrangement joins TRBV7-2 to TRBJ2-5; D unresolved. Germline CDR1 is SGHTA and CDR2 is FQGNSA. V was clipped by 6 bases and J by 3 bases, with 11 bases between them. This CDR3 has 13 amino acids. The CDR3 region is CASRLGLKETQYF. As DNA, the CDR3 is TGTGCCAGCAGACTGGGCCTTAAAGAGACCCAGTACTTC.

The chain employs TRBV7-8 and TRBJ2-7; D remains ambiguous. CDR1 is SGHVS, CDR2 FQNEAQ, per germline. Between the trimmed V and J ends, which lost 2 bases and 5 bases, there was a span of 13 bases. The length of the CDR3 is 14 residues. The DNA for the CDR3 is TGTGCCAGCAGCTTAAGGCTCGACTCGGACGAGCAGTACTTC. This sequence encodes CASSLRLDSDEQYF.

This clone has a single count. CDR3 DNA sequence: TGCGCCAGCAGCTTAGGACAGGGAGGTCAAGAGACCCAGTACTTC. Protein: CASSLGQGGQETQYF. The chain uses TRBV5-1 and TRBJ2-5; TRBD1 matches 8 bases. J gave up 2 bases and V 2 bases, and 5 bases lay outside the gene matches. The CDR3 has 15 amino acids. Germline CDR1 reads SGHRS; CDR2 reads YFSETQ.

The rearrangement joins TRBV5-1 to TRBJ2-7; 7 nucleotides line up with TRBD1. The CDR3 extends over 15 amino acids. Germline lookup yields CDR1 SGHRS and CDR2 YFSETQ. Losses at the gene ends were 0 bases for V and 4 bases for J; bases not matched to a gene: 7. DNA for the CDR3: TGCGCCAGCAGCTTGGAAGGGGGCAGGGGTTACGAGCAGTACTTC. It encodes CASSLEGGRGYEQYF.

V gene TRBV29-1 combines with J gene TRBJ2-3; 9 nucleotides line up with TRBD2. The V and J ends lost 6 bases and 4 bases, in that order; junction bases with no gene match: 8. The CDR3 has 14 amino acids. Germline V gives CDR1 SQVTM, CDR2 ANQGSEA. DNA of the CDR3: TGCAGCGTGGGGGCGGGAGGGTCGGCAGATACGCAGTATTTT. Its translation: CSVGAGGSADTQYF.

This clone was counted once. This chain joins TRBV6-5 and TRBJ1-6; a weak D match, TRBD1 (6 bases). V was trimmed by 6 bases and J by 4 bases, leaving 13 bases between them. Looked up from germline, CDR1 is MNHEY and CDR2 is SVGAGI. This CDR3 region has 15 residues. The chain's CDR3 is CASRRTEQYNSPLHF. CDR3 sequence (DNA): TGTGCCAGCAGACGGACAGAACAGTATAATTCACCCCTCCACTTT.